This T cell receptor beta chain was recovered during a study of cytomegalovirus exposure and HLA in healthy donors. PCR involved 60 Vbeta and 13 Jbeta primers. The method was immunoSEQ multiplex PCR; TCRdb's version includes in-frame clones alone and lacks a portion of them. The table shows some 170,000 clones, with more than 75% occurring only once. V lost 6 bases and J lost 8, with 14 bases in between. CDR1 and CDR2 (germline): MGHDK, SYGVNS. This CDR3 has 13 amino acids. This sequence originates from a girl aged 10 to 17 in good health and CMV-seropositive. Material: PBMCs. The rearrangement joins TRBV25-1 to TRBJ1-3; no clear D gene. CDR3 nucleotide sequence: TGTGCCAGCAGCCACACCTGGTACGACACCATATATTTT. Amino acids: CASSHTWYDTIYF.